This T cell receptor (beta chain) was recorded in a study of T cells after yellow fever vaccination. V trimming: 1 base; J trimming: 8 bases; junction bases outside the gene matches: 7. Per germline, CDR1 LNHNV and CDR2 YYDKDF (reference sequence). The CDR3 totals 16 residues. TCRdb called the 5' RACE reads again in MiXCR, with one record for every CDR3 protein. The sample lists around 150,000 distinct CDR3 sequences, approximately 6.8% occurring once. This clonotype came up a few times. The chain combines TRBV15 with TRBJ1-4; 10 bases fit TRBD1. The sequences come from CD4+ T cells sorted from PBMCs, collected 4 to 5 days after the first yellow fever vaccination. The clonotype was recovered from a man between 18 and 35 years old who received the YFV17D yellow fever vaccine. CDR3 nucleotide sequence: TGTGCCACCAGCAGAGGTCCGGGACAGGGGATGGAAAAACTGTTTTTT. Its protein product is CATSRGPGQGMEKLFF. Full variable domain (rest looked up from reference TRBV15 and TRBJ1-4): DAMVIQNPRYQVTQFGKPVTLSCSQTLNHNVMYWYQQKSSQAPKLLFHYYDKDFNNEADTPDNFQSRRPNTSFCFLDIRSPGLGDTAMYLCATSRGPGQGMEKLFFGSGTQLSVL.